This entry features one T cell receptor (beta chain) sequence. Its antigen remains unknown. The data were taken from a study of vaccination and CD4 T cells after COVID-19. Study summary: Overlapping peptides covering the spike proteins of SARS-CoV-2, HCoV-NL63, HCoV-OC43 and HCoV-229E were added to stimulate cells.

Trimming shortened V by 2 bases and J by 6 bases, and 16 bases separated the two germline ends. This CDR3 spans 15 amino acids. Germline CDR1 and CDR2: DFQATT and SNEGSKA (reference sequence). Treatment described: approximately nine-day PBMC culture with coronavirus spike peptide pools or control peptides (ViraFEST assay). Oncomine TCR Beta short-read sequencing was applied to DNA from cultured CD4+ T cells. TCRdb called the PCR reads again in MiXCR, with one record for every CDR3 protein. The sample holds about 7,100 distinct CDR3 sequences, 66% seen once. The TCR was taken from a human donor who had recovered from COVID-19. The chain combines TRBV20-1 with TRBJ2-2; D possibly uses TRBD1 or TRBD2 (5 bases each). The source material was CD4+ T cells from blood, cultured in vitro. The CDR3 DNA reads as TGCAGTGCTAGAAACAGGCATCATAGCGCCGGGGAGCTGTTTTTT. The encoded protein is CSARNRHHSAGELFF.